The next 11 T cell receptor beta chains were all read from a single sample in a study of Graves' ophthalmopathy and Graves' hyperthyroidism. CDR3 regions of TCR beta were amplified from RNA transcripts. HTBI-primed RT-PCR formed the first round, and a multiplex PCR formed the second. TCRdb analysed the multiplex PCR reads with MiXCR anew, one entry per CDR3 protein. Of about 640,000 distinct CDR3 sequences detected, about 38% appear once; the ten largest clones hold about 3.3%. Sample: peripheral blood. The source of these receptors is an adult man with Graves' ophthalmopathy.

V is TRBV27 and J is TRBJ2-7; 10 bases line up with TRBD1. The CDR3 contains 13 residues. CDR1 is MNHEY, CDR2 SMNVEV, per germline (reference sequence). Trimming cost V 7 bases and J 5 bases; bases outside gene matches: 5. The CDR3 DNA reads as TGTGCCAGCACCCTGACAGGGGGCAACGAGCAGTACTTC. Residues: CASTLTGGNEQYF.

The rearrangement links TRBV9 to TRBJ2-5, with no clear D. V dropped 7 bases and J dropped 4 bases, with 8 bases sitting between them. Germline CDR1 is SGDLS and CDR2 is YYNGEE. This CDR3 region has 11 residues. Here the CDR3 DNA reads TGTGCCAGCTACTCCGGAGAGACCCAGTACTTC. It encodes CASYSGETQYF.

The chain joins TRBV20-1 to TRBJ1-6; maybe TRBD1 (5 bases). The V and J ends lost 0 bases and 8 bases respectively, with 11 bases between them. The CDR3 is 14 amino acids. Per germline, CDR1 DFQATT and CDR2 SNEGSKA (reference sequence). This CDR3 reads CSARELTADSPLHF. The CDR3 DNA sequence: TGCAGTGCTAGAGAGCTGACAGCGGATTCACCCCTCCACTTT.

This clonotype was counted only a few times. J is TRBJ1-1 and V is TRBV3-1; D is perhaps TRBD1 (5 bases). This CDR3 contains 14 residues. The ends were cut back, 3 bases at V and 1 base at J, with 9 bases in the middle. Germline V gene lookup returns CDR1 LGHDT and CDR2 YNNKEL (reference sequence). CDR3 sequence: CASSQRQTNTEAFF. For the CDR3, the DNA is TGTGCCAGCAGCCAGAGACAGACGAACACTGAAGCTTTCTTT.

This clonotype was seen many times. The J gene is TRBJ1-1, the V gene TRBV2, with D possibly matching TRBD1 (5 bases). The CDR3 has 13 residues. Germline CDR1 is SNHLY and CDR2 is FYNNEI. V gave up 8 bases and J gave up 6 bases, with 16 bases separating them. CDR3 coding DNA: TGTGCCAGCCGGAACGGCAGGGAGTCTGAAGCTTTCTTT. Translating gives CASRNGRESEAFF.

This clonotype appeared many times. The V and J genes are TRBV19 and TRBJ2-7; tentatively, D is TRBD1 (5 bases). Looked up from germline, CDR1 is LNHDA and CDR2 is SQIVND (reference sequence). The CDR3 is made up of 14 amino acids. The germline V and J ends were trimmed by 6 bases and 0 bases, with 12 bases remaining between them. The CDR3 is CASSWTPASYEQYF. The CDR3 DNA reads as TGTGCCAGTAGCTGGACACCCGCCTCCTACGAGCAGTACTTC. Complete variable domain (other parts from reference TRBV19 and TRBJ2-7): DGGITQSPKYLFRKEGQNVTLSCEQNLNHDAMYWYRQDPGQGLRLIYYSQIVNDFQKGDIAEGYSVSREKKESFPLTVTSAQKNPTAFYLCASSWTPASYEQYFGPGTRLTVT.

On this clonotype itself: As the CDR3 is not closed by the conserved phenylalanine or tryptophan, this likely results from a read error. The V call is TRBV5-1, the J call TRBJ1-1; D might be TRBD1 (6 bases). Germline assignment: CDR1 SGHRS and CDR2 YFSETQ. The V end lost 4 bases, the J end lost 4 bases, and 14 bases lay between the germline ends. This CDR3 has 14 amino acids. The CDR3 is CASSDRDISTEAFS. The CDR3 DNA sequence: TGCGCCAGCAGCGACCGGGACATATCCACTGAAGCTTTCTCT.

The rearrangement joins TRBV12-5 to TRBJ2-7; 9 bases line up with TRBD2. Unmatched junction bases numbered 11, after V lost 1 base and J lost 7 bases. CDR1 LGHNT and CDR2 FRNRAP come from the germline V gene. This CDR3 contains 16 residues. In nucleotides, the CDR3 is TGTGCTAGTGGTTTGGACGGTAGCGGGGGCCTCCGAGAGCAGTACTTC. Translating gives CASGLDGSGGLREQYF.

The V and J genes are TRBV2 and TRBJ2-6, with 8 bases that match TRBD2. The germline gives CDR1 SNHLY, CDR2 FYNNEI. V shed 7 bases, J shed 3 bases, and the junction held 5 bases outside the gene matches. This CDR3 contains 15 residues. The CDR3 is CASNGGVLGANVLTF. The CDR3, as DNA: TGTGCCAGCAACGGGGGGGTCCTTGGGGCCAACGTCCTGACTTTC.

On this clonotype itself: One end of the junction fails to match germline, which may point to a read error. V is TRBV10-3 and J is TRBJ2-5; 7 bases are a match to TRBD2. This CDR3 has 13 residues. CDR1 is ENHRY and CDR2 is SYGVKD in the germline V gene. Here the CDR3 reads CASWERGEETQHF. DNA for the CDR3: TGTGCCAGCTGGGAACGGGGGGAGGAGACCCAGCACTTC.

This clonotype was found many times. The chain carries TRBV19 and TRBJ1-1, with 7 nucleotides matching TRBD1. Germline CDR1 and CDR2: LNHDA and SQIVND (reference sequence). The CDR3 consists of 11 residues. The trim removed 7 bases at V and 12 bases at J, leaving 8 bases unmatched. CDR3 in DNA: TGTGCCAGTACAGACAGGGCCAGGACTTTCTTT. It encodes CASTDRARTFF.